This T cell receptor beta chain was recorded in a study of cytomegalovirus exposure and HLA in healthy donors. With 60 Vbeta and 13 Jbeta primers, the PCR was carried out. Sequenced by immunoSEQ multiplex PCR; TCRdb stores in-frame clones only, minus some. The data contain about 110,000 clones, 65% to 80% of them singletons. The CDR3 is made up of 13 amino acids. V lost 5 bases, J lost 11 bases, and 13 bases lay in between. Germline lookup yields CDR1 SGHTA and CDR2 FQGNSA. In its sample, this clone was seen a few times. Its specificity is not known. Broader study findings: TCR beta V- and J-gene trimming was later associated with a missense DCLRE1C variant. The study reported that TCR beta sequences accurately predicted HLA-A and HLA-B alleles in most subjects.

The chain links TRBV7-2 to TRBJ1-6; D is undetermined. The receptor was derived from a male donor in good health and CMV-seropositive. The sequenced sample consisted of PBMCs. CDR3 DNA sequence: TGTGCCAGCAGCCGTGAGGCGTTTGCACCCCTCCACTTT. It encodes CASSREAFAPLHF.